This T cell receptor (beta chain) was retrieved from a study of spatial heterogeneity in lung cancer. Study-wide background: Tumor-region TCR transcript counts correlated strongly with a T cell module score from matched bulk RNA-seq. Regarding the study as a whole: Tumor mutation count correlated with how many alpha and beta TCRs expanded intratumorally. The counts of expanded TCRs, ubiquitous and regional, tracked ubiquitous and regional nonsynonymous mutations, respectively.

Each molecule of TCR cDNA was tagged with one unique molecular identifier. TCRdb processed the 5' RACE reads anew with MiXCR; each CDR3 protein has one entry. Of around 13,000 distinct CDR3 sequences detected, 5.1% appear once; the ten largest clones hold 20% to 25%. The germline V and J ends were trimmed by 5 bases and 5 bases, with 13 bases remaining between them. This CDR3 is 14 amino acids long. Looked up from germline, CDR1 is SGHTA and CDR2 is FQGNSA. Time point given: sample taken at primary tumor resection. Whole RNA was taken from tumor, nontumor lung or frozen PBMC; it was then sequenced unsorted. This clonotype was observed many times. What it recognizes is unknown.

The TCR originated in a male donor with early-stage non-small cell lung cancer. The material was lung tumor tissue, obtained at surgery. The chain is built from TRBV7-2 and TRBJ2-1; D gene ambiguous. CDR3 nucleotides: TGTGCCAGCAGCCGAGGTGAAGGGAACAATGAGCAGTTCTTC. This sequence encodes CASSRGEGNNEQFF.